This T cell receptor (beta chain) was found in a study of identical twins. CDR1 is SGHAT and CDR2 is FQNNGV in the germline V gene. Trimming removed 1 base at V and 1 base at J, with 13 bases between. This CDR3 is built from 17 residues. Study-level results: Out-of-frame sharing of TCR alpha in monozygotic twins was underestimated by models. Excess low generation probability was seen in twin-shared out-of-frame alpha sequences. Invariant T cells like MAIT and iNKT could partly confound the zero-insertion analyses.

TCRdb itself ran the 5' RACE reads through MiXCR, one entry per CDR3 protein. The sample shows about 690,000 distinct CDR3 sequences, 5.5% to 7.5% of them seen only once. This clonotype was detected ten times or more. Its antigen is undetermined. This sequence was found in a young man in good health. The chain has TRBV11-2 and TRBJ2-2; D may match TRBD1 or TRBD2 (6 bases each). Source material: naive T cells sorted from blood. This chain's CDR3 is CASSLGRGRRNTGELFF. CDR3 DNA: TGTGCCAGCAGCTTAGGACGGGGGCGGCGGAACACCGGGGAGCTGTTTTTT.